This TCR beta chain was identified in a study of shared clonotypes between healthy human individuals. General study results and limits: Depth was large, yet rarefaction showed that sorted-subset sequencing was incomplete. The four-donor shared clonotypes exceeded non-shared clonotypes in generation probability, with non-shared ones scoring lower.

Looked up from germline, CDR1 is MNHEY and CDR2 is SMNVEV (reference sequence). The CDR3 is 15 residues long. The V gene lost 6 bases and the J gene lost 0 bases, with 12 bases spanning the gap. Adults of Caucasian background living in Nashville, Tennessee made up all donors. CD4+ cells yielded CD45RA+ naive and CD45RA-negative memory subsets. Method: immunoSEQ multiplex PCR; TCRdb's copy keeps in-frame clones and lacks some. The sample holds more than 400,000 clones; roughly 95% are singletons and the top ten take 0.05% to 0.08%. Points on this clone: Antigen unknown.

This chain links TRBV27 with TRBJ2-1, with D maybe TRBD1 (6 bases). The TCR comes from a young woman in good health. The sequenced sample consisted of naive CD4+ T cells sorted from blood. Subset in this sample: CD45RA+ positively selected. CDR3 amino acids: CASSRDTSSYNEQFF. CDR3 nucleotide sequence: TGTGCCAGCAGCCGGGACACGAGCTCCTACAATGAGCAGTTCTTC.